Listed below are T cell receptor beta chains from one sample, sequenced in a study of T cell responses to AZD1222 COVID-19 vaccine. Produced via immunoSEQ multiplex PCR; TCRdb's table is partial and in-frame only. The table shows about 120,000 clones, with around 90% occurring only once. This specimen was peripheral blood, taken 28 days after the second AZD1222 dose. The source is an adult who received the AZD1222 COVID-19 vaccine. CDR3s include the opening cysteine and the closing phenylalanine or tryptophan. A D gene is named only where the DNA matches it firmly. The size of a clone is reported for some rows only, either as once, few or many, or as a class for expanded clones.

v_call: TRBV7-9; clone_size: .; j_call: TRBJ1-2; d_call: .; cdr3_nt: TGTGCCAGCAGCTTAATGGCCAGGGGCTATGGCTACACCTTC; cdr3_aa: CASSLMARGYGYTF
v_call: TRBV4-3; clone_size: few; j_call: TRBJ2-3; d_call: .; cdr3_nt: TGCGCCAGCAGCCAAGATGCGGGACTCAGCACAGATACGCAGTATTTT; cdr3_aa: CASSQDAGLSTDTQYF
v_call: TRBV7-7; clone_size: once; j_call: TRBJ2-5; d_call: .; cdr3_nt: TGTGCTAGCAGCTTAGGAGGGGAAGAGACCCAGTACTTC; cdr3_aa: CASSLGGEETQYF
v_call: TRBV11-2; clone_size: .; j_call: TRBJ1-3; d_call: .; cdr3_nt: TGTGCCAGCAGCTTAGATGAGCCGGGGGCCTCTGGAAACACCATATATTTT; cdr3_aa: CASSLDEPGASGNTIYF
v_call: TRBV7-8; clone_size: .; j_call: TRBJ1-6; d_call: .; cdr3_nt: TGTGCCACCCAACTTAGCTCCTATAATTCACCCCTCCACTTT; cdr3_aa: CATQLSSYNSPLHF
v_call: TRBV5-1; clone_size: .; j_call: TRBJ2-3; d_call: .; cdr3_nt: TGCGCCAGCAGCTTGGCTATGGGGTACACAGATACGCAGTATTTT; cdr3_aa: CASSLAMGYTDTQYF
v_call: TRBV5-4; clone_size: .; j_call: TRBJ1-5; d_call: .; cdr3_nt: TGTGCCAGCAGCTTTCAGGGGAATCAGCCCCAGCATTTT; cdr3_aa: CASSFQGNQPQHF
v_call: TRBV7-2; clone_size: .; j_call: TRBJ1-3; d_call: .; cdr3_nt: TGTGCCAGCACGGGACGGACCTCTGGAAACACCATATATTTT; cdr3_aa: CASTGRTSGNTIYF
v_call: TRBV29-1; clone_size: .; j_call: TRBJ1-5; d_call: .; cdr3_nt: TGCAGCGTTGGTCAGGATGGACAGCCCCAGCATTTT; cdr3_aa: CSVGQDGQPQHF
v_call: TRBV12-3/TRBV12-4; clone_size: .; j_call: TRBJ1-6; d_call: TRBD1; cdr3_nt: TGTGCCAGCAGCCCCGACAGGGATTCACCCCTCCACTTT; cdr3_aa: CASSPDRDSPLHF
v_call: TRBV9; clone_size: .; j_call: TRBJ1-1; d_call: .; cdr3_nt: TGTGCCAGCAGTCCCGGGGGGATGAACACTGAAGCTTTCTTT; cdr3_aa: CASSPGGMNTEAFF
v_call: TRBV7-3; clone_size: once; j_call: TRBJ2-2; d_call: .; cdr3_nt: TGTGCCAGCAGCTTATCCAACCTGAACACCGGGGAGCTGTTTTTT; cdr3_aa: CASSLSNLNTGELFF
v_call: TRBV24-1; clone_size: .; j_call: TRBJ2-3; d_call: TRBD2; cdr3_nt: TGTGCCACCAGCCTAGCGGGGGGGTCGTCTTACACAGATACGCAGTATTTT; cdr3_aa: CATSLAGGSSYTDTQYF
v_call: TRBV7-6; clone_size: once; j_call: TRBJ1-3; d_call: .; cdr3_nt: TGTGCCAGCAGCTTATCGCCCGGCCTCTTGGCATCTGGAAACACCATATATTTT; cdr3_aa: CASSLSPGLLASGNTIYF
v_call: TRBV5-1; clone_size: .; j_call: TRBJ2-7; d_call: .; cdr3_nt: TGCGCCAGCAGCGAAGCCGGGACGAGCTCCTACGAGCAGTACTTC; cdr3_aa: CASSEAGTSSYEQYF
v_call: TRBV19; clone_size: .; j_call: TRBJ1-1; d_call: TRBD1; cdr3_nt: TGTGCCAGTAGTACCGGGACAGGGGACATGAACACTGAAGCTTTCTTT; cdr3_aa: CASSTGTGDMNTEAFF